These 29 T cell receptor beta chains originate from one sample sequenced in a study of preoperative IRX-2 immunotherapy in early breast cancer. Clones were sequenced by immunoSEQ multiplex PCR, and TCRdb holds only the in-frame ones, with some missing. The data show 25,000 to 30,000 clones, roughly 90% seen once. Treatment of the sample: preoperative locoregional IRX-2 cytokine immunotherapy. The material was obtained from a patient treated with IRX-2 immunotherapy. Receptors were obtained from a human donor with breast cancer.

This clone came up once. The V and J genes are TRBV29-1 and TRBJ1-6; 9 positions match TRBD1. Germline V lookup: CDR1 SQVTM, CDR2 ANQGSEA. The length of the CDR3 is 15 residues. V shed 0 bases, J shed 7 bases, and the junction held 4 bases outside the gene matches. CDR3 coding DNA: TGCAGCGTTGAAGAATGGGGGACAGGGAATTCACCCCTCCACTTT. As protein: CSVEEWGTGNSPLHF.

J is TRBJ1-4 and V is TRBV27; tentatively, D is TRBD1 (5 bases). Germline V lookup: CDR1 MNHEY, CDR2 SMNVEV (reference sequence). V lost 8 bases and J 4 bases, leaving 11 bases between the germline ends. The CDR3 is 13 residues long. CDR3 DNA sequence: TGTGCCAGCGCGACAGCGAATAATGAAAAACTGTTTTTT. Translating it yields CASATANNEKLFF.

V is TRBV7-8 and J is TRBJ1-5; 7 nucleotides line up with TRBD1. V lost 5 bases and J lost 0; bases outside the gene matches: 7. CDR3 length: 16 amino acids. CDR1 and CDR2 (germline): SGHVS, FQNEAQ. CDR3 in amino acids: CASSTGAVYSNQPQHF. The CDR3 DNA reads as TGTGCCAGCAGCACAGGGGCCGTTTATAGCAATCAGCCCCAGCATTTT.

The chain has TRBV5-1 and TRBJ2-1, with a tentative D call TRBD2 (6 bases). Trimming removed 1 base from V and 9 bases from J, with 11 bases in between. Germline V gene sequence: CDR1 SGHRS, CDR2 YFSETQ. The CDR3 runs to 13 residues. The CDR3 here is CASSLTPGGEQFF. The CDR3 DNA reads TGCGCCAGCAGCTTGACCCCCGGGGGTGAGCAGTTCTTC.

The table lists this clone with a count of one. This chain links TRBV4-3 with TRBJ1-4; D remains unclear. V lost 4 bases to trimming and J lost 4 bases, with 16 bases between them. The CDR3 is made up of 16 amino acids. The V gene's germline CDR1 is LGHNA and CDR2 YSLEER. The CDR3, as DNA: TGCGCCAGCAGCCCGTCTGGACTCGGCGGTAATGAAAAACTGTTTTTT. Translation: CASSPSGLGGNEKLFF.

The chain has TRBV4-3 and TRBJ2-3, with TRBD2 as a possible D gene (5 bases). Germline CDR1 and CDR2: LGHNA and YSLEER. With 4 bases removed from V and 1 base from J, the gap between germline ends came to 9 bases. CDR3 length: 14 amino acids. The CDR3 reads CASSPLGGTDTQYF. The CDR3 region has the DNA TGCGCCAGCAGCCCTCTCGGGGGCACAGATACGCAGTATTTT.

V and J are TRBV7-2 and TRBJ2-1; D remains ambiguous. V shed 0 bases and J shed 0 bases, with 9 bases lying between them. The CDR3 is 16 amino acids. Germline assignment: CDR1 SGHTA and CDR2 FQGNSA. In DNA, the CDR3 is TGTGCCAGCAGCTTAGCGGTTTCGGGCTCCTACAATGAGCAGTTCTTC. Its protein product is CASSLAVSGSYNEQFF.

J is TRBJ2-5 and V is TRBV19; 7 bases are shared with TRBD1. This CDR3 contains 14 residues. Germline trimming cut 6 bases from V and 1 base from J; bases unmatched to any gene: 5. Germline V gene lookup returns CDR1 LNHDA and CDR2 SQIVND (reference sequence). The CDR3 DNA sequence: TGTGCCAGTAGCCCCGACAGGGTCCAAGAGACCCAGTACTTC. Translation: CASSPDRVQETQYF.

CDR3 region: CASSLASLNTEAFF. The CDR3 bases are TGCGCCAGCAGCTTGGCCTCACTGAACACTGAAGCTTTCTTT. V usage is TRBV5-1 and J usage is TRBJ1-1, with D hard to call. The CDR3 is 14 residues long. Trimming cost V 0 bases and J 0 bases, with 6 bases left between them. The germline CDR1 and CDR2 sequences are SGHRS and YFSETQ.

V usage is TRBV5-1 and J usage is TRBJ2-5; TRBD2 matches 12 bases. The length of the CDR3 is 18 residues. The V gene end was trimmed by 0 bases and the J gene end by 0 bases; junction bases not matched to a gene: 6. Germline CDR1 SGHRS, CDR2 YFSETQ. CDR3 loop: CASSLASGGVKYQETQYF. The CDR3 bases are TGCGCCAGCAGCTTGGCTAGCGGGGGGGTCAAGTACCAAGAGACCCAGTACTTC.

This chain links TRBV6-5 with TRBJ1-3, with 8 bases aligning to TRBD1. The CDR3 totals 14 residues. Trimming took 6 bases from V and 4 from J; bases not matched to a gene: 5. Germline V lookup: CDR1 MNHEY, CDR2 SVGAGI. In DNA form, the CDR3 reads TGTGCCAGCAGCCTGACAGGGGTCGGAAACACCATATATTTT. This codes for CASSLTGVGNTIYF.

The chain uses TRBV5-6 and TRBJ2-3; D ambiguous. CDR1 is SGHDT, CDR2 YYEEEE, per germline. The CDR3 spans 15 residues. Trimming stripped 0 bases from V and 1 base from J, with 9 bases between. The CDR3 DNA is TGTGCCAGCAGCTTGGACAGTCCGGGCACAGATACGCAGTATTTT. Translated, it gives CASSLDSPGTDTQYF.

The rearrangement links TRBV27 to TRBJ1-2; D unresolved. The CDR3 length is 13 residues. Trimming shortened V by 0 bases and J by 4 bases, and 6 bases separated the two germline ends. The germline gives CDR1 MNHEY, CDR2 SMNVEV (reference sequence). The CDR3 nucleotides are TGTGCCAGCAGTTTATCGTACGGCTATGGCTACACCTTC. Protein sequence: CASSLSYGYGYTF.

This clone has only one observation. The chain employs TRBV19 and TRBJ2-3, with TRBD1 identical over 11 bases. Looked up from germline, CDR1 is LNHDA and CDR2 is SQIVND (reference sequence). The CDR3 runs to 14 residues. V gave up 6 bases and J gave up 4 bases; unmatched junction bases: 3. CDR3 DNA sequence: TGTGCCAGTAGAAGGACAGGGGGCCCAGATACGCAGTATTTT. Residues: CASRRTGGPDTQYF.

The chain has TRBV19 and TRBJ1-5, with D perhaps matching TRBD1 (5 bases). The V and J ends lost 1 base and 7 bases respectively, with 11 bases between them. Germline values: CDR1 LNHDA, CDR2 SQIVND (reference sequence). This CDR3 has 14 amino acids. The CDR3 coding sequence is TGTGCCAGTAGTATAGGGGGGGTAGAGCAGCCCCAGCATTTT. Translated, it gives CASSIGGVEQPQHF.

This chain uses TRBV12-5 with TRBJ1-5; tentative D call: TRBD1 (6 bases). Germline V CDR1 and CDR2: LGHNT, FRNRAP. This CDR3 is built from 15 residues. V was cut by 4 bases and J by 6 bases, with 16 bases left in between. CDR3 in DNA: TGTGCTAGTGGTTCAACGCGCAGGGGAGCTCAGCCCCAGCATTTT. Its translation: CASGSTRRGAQPQHF.

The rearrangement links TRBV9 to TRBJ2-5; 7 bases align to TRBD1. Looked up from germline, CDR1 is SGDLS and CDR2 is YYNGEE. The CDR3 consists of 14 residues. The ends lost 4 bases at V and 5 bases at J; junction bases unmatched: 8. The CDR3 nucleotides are TGTGCCAGCAGCCCAAGACAGGGAGAGGAGACCCAGTACTTC. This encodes CASSPRQGEETQYF.

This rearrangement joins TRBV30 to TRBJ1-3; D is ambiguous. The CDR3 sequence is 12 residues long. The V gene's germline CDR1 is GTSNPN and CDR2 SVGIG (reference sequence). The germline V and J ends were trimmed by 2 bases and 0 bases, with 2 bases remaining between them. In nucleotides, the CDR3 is TGTGCCTGGAGTCCCTCTGGAAACACCATATATTTT. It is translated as CAWSPSGNTIYF.

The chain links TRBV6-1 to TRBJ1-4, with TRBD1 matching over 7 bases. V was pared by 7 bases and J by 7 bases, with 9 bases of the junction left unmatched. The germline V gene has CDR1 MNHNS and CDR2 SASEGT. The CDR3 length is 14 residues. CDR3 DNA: TGTGCCAGCAATTTTGACAGGGACGGTGAAAAACTGTTTTTT. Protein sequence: CASNFDRDGEKLFF.

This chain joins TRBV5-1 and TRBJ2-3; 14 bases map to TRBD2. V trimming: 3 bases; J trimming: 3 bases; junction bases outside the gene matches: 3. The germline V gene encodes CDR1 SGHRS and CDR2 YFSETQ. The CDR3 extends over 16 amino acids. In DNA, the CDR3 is TGCGCCAGCAGCTCCGGACTAGCGGGGGGTACAGATACGCAGTATTTT. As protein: CASSSGLAGGTDTQYF.

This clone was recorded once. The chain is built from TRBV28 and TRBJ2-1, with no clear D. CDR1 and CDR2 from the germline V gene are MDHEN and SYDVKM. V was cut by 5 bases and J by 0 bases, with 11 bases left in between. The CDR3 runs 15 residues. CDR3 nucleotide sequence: TGTGCCAGCAGTGCCGACCTTAACTCCTACAATGAGCAGTTCTTC. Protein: CASSADLNSYNEQFF.

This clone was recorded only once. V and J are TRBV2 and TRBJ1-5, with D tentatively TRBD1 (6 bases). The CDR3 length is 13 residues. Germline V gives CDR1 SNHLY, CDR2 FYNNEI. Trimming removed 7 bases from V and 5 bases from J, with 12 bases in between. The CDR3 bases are TGTGCCAGCATGGGGGGGGGCGATCAGCCCCAGCATTTT. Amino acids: CASMGGGDQPQHF.

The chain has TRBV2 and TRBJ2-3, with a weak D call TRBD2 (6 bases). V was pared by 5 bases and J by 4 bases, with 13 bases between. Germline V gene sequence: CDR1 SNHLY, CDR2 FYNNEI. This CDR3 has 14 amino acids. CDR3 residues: CASSFGGAADTQYF. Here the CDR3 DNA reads TGTGCCAGCAGTTTTGGCGGGGCGGCAGATACGCAGTATTTT. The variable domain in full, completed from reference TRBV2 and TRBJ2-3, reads EPEVTQTPSHQVTQMGQEVILRCVPISNHLYFYWYRQILGQKVEFLVSFYNNEISEKSEIFDDQFSVERPDGSNFTLKIRSTKLEDSAMYFCASSFGGAADTQYFGPGTRLTVL.

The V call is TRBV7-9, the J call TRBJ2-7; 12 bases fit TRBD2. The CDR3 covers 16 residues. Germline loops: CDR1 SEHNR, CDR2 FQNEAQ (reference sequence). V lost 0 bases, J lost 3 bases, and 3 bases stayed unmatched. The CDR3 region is CASSLAPLAGGYEQYF. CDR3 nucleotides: TGTGCCAGCAGCTTAGCCCCACTAGCGGGGGGCTACGAGCAGTACTTC.

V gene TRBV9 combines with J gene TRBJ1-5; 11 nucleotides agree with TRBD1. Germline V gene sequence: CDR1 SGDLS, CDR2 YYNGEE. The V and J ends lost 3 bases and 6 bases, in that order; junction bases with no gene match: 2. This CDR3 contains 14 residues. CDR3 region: CASSAGQGAQPQHF. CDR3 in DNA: TGTGCCAGCAGCGCCGGACAGGGGGCTCAGCCCCAGCATTTT.

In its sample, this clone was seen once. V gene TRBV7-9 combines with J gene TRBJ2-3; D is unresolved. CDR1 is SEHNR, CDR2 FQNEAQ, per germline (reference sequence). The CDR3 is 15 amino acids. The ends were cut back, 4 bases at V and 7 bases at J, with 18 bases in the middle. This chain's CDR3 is CASSSRGNELNTQYF. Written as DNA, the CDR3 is TGTGCCAGCAGCTCCCGAGGTAACGAACTTAATACGCAGTATTTT.

CDR3 nucleotides: TGTGCCATCAGTGAGTACGTGAAGAACGAGCAGTACTTC. It specifies CAISEYVKNEQYF. The V call is TRBV10-3, the J call TRBJ2-7; D uncertain. Trimming pared 1 base from V and 5 bases from J, leaving 9 bases between. The CDR3 runs 13 residues. CDR1 is ENHRY, CDR2 SYGVKD, per germline.

The CDR3, as DNA: TGTGCCAGCTCGGACAGAGCCAACTATGGCTACACCTTC. Translated, it gives CASSDRANYGYTF. This chain joins TRBV18 and TRBJ1-2, with a tentative D call TRBD1 (6 bases). The CDR3 has 13 amino acids. Trimming removed 6 bases from V and 2 bases from J, with 10 bases in between. Germline-derived CDR1 and CDR2 are KGHSH and LQKENI.

CDR3 amino acids: CASSLAGQASTEAFF. The CDR3 DNA is TGTGCCAGCAGCTTAGCAGGACAGGCGAGCACTGAAGCTTTCTTT. The chain links TRBV7-2 to TRBJ1-1; 7 nucleotides line up with TRBD1. Germline V gene data show CDR1 as SGHTA and CDR2 as FQGNSA. V trimming: 0 bases; J trimming: 4 bases; junction bases outside the gene matches: 5. The length of the CDR3 is 15 residues.